This T cell receptor (beta chain) derives from a study of quantifying T cell responses using KT2 cells. Study in general: Reverse transcription used primers in the TCR alpha and beta constant regions.

The CDR3 spans 12 residues. V was cut by 5 bases and J by 12 bases, with 13 bases left in between. The germline V gene has CDR1 LGHNT and CDR2 FRNRAP. In its sample, this clonotype was seen many times. Antigen unknown. Study-wide findings and caveats: At about one KT2 cell per 100,000 PBMC, KT2 sequences were still detected.

An oligo carrying a UMI was ligated to the cDNA 3' end. The first PCR ran 4 to 5 cycles with an equimolar RC1.1 and RC1.2 beta primer mix. TCRdb passed the UMI-ligation and nested PCR reads through MiXCR, listing each CDR3 protein once. The sample holds roughly 51,000 distinct CDR3 sequences, roughly 12% seen once. KT2, a clone with a known TCR, was spiked into unfractionated PBMC. Different KT2-to-PBMC ratios were created with a constant PBMC count. This chain connects TRBV12-5 to TRBJ1-4; the D gene is possibly TRBD1 (5 bases). This TCR derives from a human donor. The sequenced material came from PBMCs spiked with cells of the T cell clone KT2. The chain's CDR3 is CASGLELGELFF. The CDR3 DNA reads as TGTGCTAGTGGTCTGGAGTTGGGGGAACTGTTTTTT.